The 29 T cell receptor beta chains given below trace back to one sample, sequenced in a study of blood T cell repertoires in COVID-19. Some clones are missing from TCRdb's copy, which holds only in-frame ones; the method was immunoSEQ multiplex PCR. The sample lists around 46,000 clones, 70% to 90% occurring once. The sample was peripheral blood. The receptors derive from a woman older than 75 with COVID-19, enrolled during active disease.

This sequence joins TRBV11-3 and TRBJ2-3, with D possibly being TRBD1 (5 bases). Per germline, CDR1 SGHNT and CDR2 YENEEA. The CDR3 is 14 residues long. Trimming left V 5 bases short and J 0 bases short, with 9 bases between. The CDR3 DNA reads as TGTGCCAGCAGCCGGACACGGAGCACAGATACGCAGTATTTT. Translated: CASSRTRSTDTQYF.

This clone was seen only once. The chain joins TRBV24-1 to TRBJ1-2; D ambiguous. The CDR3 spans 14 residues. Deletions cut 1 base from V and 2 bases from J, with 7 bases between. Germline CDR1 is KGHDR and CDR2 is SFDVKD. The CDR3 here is CATSDLTTNYGYTF. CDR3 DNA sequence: TGTGCCACCAGTGATTTAACCACAAACTATGGCTACACCTTC.

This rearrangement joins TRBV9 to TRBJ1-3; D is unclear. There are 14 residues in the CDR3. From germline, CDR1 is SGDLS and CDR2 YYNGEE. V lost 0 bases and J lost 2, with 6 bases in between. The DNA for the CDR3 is TGTGCCAGCAGCGTAGAACGAGCTGGAAACACCATATATTTT. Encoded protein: CASSVERAGNTIYF.

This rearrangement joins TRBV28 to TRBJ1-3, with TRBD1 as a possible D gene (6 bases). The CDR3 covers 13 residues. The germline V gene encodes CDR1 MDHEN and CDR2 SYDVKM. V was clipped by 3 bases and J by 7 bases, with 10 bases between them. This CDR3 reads CASSFRGRNTIYF. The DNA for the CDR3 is TGTGCCAGCAGTTTCAGGGGACGGAACACCATATATTTT.

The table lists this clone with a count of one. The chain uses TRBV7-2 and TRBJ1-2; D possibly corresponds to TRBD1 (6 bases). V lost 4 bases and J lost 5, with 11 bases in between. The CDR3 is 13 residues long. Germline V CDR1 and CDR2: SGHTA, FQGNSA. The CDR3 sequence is CASSYDGTYGYTF. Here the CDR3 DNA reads TGTGCCAGCAGCTACGACGGGACATATGGCTACACCTTC.

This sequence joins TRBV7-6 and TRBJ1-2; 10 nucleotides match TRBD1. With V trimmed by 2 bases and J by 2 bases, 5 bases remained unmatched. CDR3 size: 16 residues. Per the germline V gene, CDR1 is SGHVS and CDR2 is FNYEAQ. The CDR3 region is CASSLIKTGGNYGYTF. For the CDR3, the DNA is TGTGCCAGCAGCTTAATTAAGACAGGGGGCAACTATGGCTACACCTTC. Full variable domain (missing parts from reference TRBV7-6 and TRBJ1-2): GAGVSQSPRYKVTKRGQDVALRCDPISGHVSLYWYRQALGQGPEFLTYFNYEAQQDKSGLPNDRFSAERPEGSISTLTIQRTEQRDSAMYRCASSLIKTGGNYGYTFGSGTRLTVV.

In DNA form, the CDR3 reads TGTGCCACCAGTGATCCCCGACAGGGCGGCACTGAAGCTTTCTTT. Translating it yields CATSDPRQGGTEAFF. This sequence joins TRBV24-1 and TRBJ1-1; TRBD1 agrees at 7 bases. Germline-derived CDR1 and CDR2 are KGHDR and SFDVKD. The trim removed 3 bases at V and 4 bases at J, leaving 7 bases unmatched. The CDR3 is made up of 15 amino acids.

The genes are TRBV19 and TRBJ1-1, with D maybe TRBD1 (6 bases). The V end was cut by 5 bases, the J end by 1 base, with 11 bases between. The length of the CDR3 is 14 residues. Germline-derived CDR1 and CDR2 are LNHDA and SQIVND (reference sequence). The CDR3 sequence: CASSPGTKNTEAFF. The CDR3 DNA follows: TGTGCCAGTAGTCCGGGGACAAAGAACACTGAAGCTTTCTTT. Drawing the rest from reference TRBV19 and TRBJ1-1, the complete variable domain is DGGITQSPKYLFRKEGQNVTLSCEQNLNHDAMYWYRQDPGQGLRLIYYSQIVNDFQKGDIAEGYSVSREKKESFPLTVTSAQKNPTAFYLCASSPGTKNTEAFFGQGTRLTVV.

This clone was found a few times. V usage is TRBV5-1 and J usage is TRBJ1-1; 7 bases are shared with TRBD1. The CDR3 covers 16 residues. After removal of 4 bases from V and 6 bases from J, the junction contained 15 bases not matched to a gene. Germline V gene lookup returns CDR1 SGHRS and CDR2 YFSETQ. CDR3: CASSPGRPTGQPEAFF. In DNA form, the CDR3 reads TGCGCCAGCAGCCCGGGGAGGCCGACGGGACAGCCTGAAGCTTTCTTT.

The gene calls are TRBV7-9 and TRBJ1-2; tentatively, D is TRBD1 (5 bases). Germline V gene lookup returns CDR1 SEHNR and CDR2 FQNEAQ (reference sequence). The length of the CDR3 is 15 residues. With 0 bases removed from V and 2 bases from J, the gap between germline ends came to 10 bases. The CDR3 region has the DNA TGTGCCAGCAGCTTAGCGATTGGGGGGAACTATGGCTACACCTTC. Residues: CASSLAIGGNYGYTF.

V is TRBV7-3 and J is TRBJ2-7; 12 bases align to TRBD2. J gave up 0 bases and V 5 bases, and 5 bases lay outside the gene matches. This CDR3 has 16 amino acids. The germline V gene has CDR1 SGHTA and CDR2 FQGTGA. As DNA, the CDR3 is TGTGCCAGCAGCCGAGGACTAGCGGGATCCTCCTACGAGCAGTACTTC. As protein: CASSRGLAGSSYEQYF.

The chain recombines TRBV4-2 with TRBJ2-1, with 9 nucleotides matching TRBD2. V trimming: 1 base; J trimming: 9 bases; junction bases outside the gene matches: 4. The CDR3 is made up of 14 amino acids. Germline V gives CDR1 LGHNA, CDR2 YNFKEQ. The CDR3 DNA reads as TGTGCCAGCAGCCAAGGTGGTAGCGGGAGTGAGCAGTTCTTC. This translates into CASSQGGSGSEQFF.

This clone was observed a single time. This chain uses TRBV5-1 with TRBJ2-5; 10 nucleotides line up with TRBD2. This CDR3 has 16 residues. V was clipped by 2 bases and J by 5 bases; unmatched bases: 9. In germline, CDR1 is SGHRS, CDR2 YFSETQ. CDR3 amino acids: CASSFPSGSGGETQYF. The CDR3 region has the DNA TGCGCCAGCAGCTTCCCTAGCGGGAGCGGGGGGGAGACCCAGTACTTC.

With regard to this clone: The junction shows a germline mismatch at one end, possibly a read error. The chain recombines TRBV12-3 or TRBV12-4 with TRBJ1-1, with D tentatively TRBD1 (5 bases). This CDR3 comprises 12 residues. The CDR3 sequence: CASSVAGPEAFF. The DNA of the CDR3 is TGTGCCAGCAGTGTAGCGGGGCCTGAAGCTTTCTTT.

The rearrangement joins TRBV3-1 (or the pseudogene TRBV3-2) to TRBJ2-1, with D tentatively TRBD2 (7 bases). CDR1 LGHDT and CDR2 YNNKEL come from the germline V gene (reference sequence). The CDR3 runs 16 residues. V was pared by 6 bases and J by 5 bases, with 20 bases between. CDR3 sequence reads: CASRKRGEGTHNEQFF. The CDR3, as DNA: TGTGCCAGCAGAAAGAGGGGGGAGGGGACTCACAATGAGCAGTTCTTC.

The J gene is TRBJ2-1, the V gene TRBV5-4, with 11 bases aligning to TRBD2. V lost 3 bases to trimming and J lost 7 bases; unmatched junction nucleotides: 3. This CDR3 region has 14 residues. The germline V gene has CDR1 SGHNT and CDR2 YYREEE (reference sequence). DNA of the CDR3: TGTGCCAGCAGCTCGCGGACTAGCGGGAATGAGCAGTTCTTC. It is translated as CASSSRTSGNEQFF.

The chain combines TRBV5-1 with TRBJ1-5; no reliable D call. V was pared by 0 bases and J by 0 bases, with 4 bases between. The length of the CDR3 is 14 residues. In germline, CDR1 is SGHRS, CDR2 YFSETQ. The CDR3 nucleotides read TGCGCCAGCAGCTTGGACACTAGCAATCAGCCCCAGCATTTT. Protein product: CASSLDTSNQPQHF.

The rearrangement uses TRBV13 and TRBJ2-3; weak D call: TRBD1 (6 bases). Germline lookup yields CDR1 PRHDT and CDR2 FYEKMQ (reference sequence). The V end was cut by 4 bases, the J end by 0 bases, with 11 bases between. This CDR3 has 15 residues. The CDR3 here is CASSSRTVSTDTQYF. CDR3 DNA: TGTGCCAGCAGCTCCCGGACAGTAAGCACAGATACGCAGTATTTT.

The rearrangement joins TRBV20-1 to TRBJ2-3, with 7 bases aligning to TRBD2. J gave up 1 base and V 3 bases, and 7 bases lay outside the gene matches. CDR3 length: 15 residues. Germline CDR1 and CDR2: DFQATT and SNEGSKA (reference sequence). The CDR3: CSASGGGPGTDTQYF. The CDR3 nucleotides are TGCAGTGCTAGTGGCGGGGGACCCGGCACAGATACGCAGTATTTT.

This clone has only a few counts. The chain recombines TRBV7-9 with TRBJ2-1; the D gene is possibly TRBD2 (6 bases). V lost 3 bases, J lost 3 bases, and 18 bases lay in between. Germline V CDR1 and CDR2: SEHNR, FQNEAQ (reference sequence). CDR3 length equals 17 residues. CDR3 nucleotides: TGTGCCAGCAGCTTTAAGCCCGGACTATCTAACTACAATGAGCAGTTCTTC. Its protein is CASSFKPGLSNYNEQFF.

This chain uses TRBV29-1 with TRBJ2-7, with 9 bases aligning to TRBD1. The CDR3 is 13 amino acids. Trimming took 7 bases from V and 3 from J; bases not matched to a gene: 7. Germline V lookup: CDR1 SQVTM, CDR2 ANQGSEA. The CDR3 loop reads CSAGTGNYYEQYF. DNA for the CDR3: TGCAGCGCGGGGACAGGGAATTACTACGAGCAGTACTTC.

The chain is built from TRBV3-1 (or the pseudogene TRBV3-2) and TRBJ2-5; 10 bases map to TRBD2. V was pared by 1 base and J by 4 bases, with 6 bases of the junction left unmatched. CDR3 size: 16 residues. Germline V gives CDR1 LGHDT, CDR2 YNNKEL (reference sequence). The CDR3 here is CASSQGASGGGETQYF. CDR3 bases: TGTGCCAGCAGCCAAGGGGCTAGCGGGGGAGGAGAGACCCAGTACTTC.

The CDR3 reads CASSLGQFNQPQHF. In DNA form, the CDR3 reads TGTGCCAGCAGCCTTGGACAGTTCAATCAGCCCCAGCATTTT. The chain has TRBV6-5 and TRBJ1-5, with D possibly matching TRBD1 (6 bases). There are 14 residues in the CDR3. Germline-derived CDR1 and CDR2 are MNHEY and SVGAGI. The V end lost 6 bases, the J end lost 3 bases, and 12 bases lay between the germline ends.

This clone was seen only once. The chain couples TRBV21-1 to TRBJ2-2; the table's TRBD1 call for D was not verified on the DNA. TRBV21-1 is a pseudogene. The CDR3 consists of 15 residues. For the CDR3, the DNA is TGTGCCAGCAGCCAAAGGGGCAGCCTCGGCGGGGAGCTGTTTTTT. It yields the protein CASSQRGSLGGELFF.

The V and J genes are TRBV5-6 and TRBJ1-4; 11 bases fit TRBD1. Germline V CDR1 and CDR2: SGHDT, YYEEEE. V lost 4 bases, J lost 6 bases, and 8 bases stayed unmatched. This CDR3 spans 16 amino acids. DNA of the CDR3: TGTGCCAGCAGCACCGGGACAGGGGGGCGGGATGAAAAACTGTTTTTT. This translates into CASSTGTGGRDEKLFF. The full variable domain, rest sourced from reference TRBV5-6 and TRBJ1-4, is DAGVTQSPTHLIKTRGQQVTLRCSPKSGHDTVSWYQQALGQGPQFIFQYYEEEERQRGNFPDRFSGHQFPNYSSELNVNALLLGDSALYLCASSTGTGGRDEKLFFGSGTQLSVL.

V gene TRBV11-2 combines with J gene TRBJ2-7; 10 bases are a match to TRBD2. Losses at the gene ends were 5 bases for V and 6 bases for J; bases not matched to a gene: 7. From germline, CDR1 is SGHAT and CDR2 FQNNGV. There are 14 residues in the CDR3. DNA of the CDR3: TGTGCCAGCAGCCCTAGCGGGAGTCGGTTCGAGCAGTACTTC. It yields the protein CASSPSGSRFEQYF.

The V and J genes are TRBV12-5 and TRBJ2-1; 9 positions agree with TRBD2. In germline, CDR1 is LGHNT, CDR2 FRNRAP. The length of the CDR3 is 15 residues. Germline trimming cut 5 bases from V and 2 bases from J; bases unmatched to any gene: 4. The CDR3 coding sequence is TGTGCTAGTGGTCCCGGGACTAGCACCTACAATGAGCAGTTCTTC. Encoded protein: CASGPGTSTYNEQFF.

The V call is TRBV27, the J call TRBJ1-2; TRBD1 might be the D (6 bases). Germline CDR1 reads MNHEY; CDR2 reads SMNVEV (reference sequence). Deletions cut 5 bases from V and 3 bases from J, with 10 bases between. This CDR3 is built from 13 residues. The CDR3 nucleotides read TGTGCCAGCAGTCTAGGACAGTACTATGGCTACACCTTC. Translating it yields CASSLGQYYGYTF.

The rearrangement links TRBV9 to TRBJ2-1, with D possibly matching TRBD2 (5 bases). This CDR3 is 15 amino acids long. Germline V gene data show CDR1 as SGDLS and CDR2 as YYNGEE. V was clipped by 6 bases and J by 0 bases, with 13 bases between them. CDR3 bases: TGTGCCAGCACTGCGGGCACTACCTCCTACAATGAGCAGTTCTTC. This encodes CASTAGTTSYNEQFF.